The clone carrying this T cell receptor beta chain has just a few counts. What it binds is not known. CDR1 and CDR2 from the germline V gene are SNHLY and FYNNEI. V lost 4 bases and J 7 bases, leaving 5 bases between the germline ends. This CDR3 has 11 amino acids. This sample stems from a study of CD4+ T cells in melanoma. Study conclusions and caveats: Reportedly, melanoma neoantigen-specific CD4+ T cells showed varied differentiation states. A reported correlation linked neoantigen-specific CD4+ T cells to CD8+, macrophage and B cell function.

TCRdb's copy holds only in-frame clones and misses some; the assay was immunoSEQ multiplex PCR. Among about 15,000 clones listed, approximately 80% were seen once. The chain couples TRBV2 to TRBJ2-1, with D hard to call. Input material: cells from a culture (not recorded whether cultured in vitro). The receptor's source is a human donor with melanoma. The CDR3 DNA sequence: TGTGCCAGCAGTGCCCGGAATGAGCAGTTCTTC. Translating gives CASSARNEQFF.